This TCR beta chain was identified during a study of a mutant IDH1 vaccine in newly diagnosed glioma. Across the study: Vaccines were first given 4-6 weeks after radiotherapy alone, or with temozolomide cycles. Treated patients showed a male proportion of approximately 62%, a female proportion of roughly 38%, and a mean age of around 40 years. Before enrollment, patients got radiotherapy alone, temozolomide alone, or mostly the combination.

This clone has only one observation. Its antigen is not known. Time point indicated: week 5, during vaccination. Every vaccination contained 300 ug of the mutant IDH1 20-mer peptide and was paired with topical imiquimod. Newly diagnosed WHO grade 3 or 4 IDH1-mutant, ATRX-lost astrocytomas were identified in the donors. Some clones are missing from TCRdb's copy, which holds only in-frame ones; the method was immunoSEQ multiplex PCR. The sample includes more than 25,000 clones, more than 60% seen only once; the top ten take about 7.2%. Losses at the gene ends were 3 bases for V and 4 bases for J; bases not matched to a gene: 6. CDR1 SGDLS and CDR2 YYNGEE come from the germline V gene. The CDR3 has 16 amino acids.

This clonotype originated in a man aged 40-50 years with glioma. Some clones in this sample may be carry-over from other donors' samples. The sample was PBMCs, taken from a glioma patient whose treatment included an IDH1 peptide vaccine. This chain uses TRBV9 with TRBJ2-1; TRBD1 aligns across 11 bases. CDR3 nucleotides: TGTGCCAGCAGCGGATCCGGGACAGGGGGATACAATGAGCAGTTCTTC. Its translation: CASSGSGTGGYNEQFF.